The TCR beta chain under discussion was sequenced for a study of control samples from healthy donors and cancer patients. The repertoire was sequenced with immunoSEQ multiplex PCR; TCRdb's copy has only in-frame clones and lacks some. Altogether approximately 90,000 clones are present, more than 75% being singletons, with the ten largest covering roughly 2.1%. The CDR3 runs to 15 residues. Sample: blood. This TCR was sampled from a woman aged 35 to 49 in good health. The chain links TRBV21-1 to TRBJ2-6; the table's D call, TRBD2, has no DNA check behind it. TRBV21-1 is shown as a pseudogene. This chain's CDR3 is CASSMRAKGANVLTF. The CDR3 nucleotides are TGTGCCAGCAGCATGAGGGCCAAGGGGGCCAACGTCCTGACTTTC.